This TCR beta chain was captured by sequencing in a study of PD-1 and CTLA-4 blockade in melanoma (dated by TCRdb to about 2021). Looking at the study overall: In patients with melanoma, the researchers looked at the effects of CTLA-4 blockade versus PD-1 blockade on the CD8 T cell response that was melanoma-reactive.

This clone showed up just once. Which antigen it targets is not known. No base quality values were provided; no much bigger clone lies one nucleotide off. After removal of 10 bases from V and 5 bases from J, the junction retains 12 bases not matched to a gene. The CDR3 has 14 amino acids, counting the end cysteine and phenylalanine. The DNA shown is the 42-base CDR3, in frame from base 1. CDR1 and CDR2 are drawn from the germline V gene: ENHRY, SYGVKD. Libraries were built with the immunoSEQ multiplex PCR assay. The source is immuneACCESS, and TCRdb retained only in-frame sequences with V and J called. Part of the clones is not carried over; for the studies checked, unresolved V genes explain less than half of this, and the remainder is unexplained. Across this sample there are about 18,000 clones, with more than 65% seen only once. The ten largest clones represent about 15% of the sample.

This TCR came from a human donor with melanoma. The rearrangement combines TRBV10-3 with TRBJ2-7, with 9 bases matching TRBD1. The starting material was CD8+ T cells from peripheral blood, obtained before anti-PD-1 treatment. CDR3 loop: CASGRGTGSDEQYF. The DNA sequence is given as TGTGCCAGCGGCCGGGGGACAGGGTCGGACGAGCAGTACTTC.